The 27 T cell receptor beta chains below come from one sample, sequenced in a study of T cell changes during pregnancy in multiple sclerosis. Produced via immunoSEQ multiplex PCR; TCRdb's table is partial and in-frame only. The repertoire includes 30,000 to 35,000 clones, 90% of them detected once, and 9.5% to 12% sits in the top ten. Specimen: CD8+ T cells from peripheral blood mononuclear cells, collected before pregnancy. The receptors shown here come from a female donor with multiple sclerosis, enrolled in a pregnancy study.

This chain links TRBV5-1 with TRBJ1-2; a weak D match, TRBD1 (5 bases). Trimming left V 4 bases short and J 6 bases short, with 13 bases between. Germline V gene lookup returns CDR1 SGHRS and CDR2 YFSETQ. This CDR3 contains 13 residues. The CDR3: CASSGRGPDGYTF. The CDR3 region has the DNA TGCGCCAGCAGCGGAAGGGGCCCTGATGGCTACACCTTC. The whole variable domain, remainder taken from reference TRBV5-1 and TRBJ1-2, is KAGVTQTPRYLIKTRGQQVTLSCSPISGHRSVSWYQQTPGQGLQFLFEYFSETQRNKGNFPGRFSGRQFSNSRSEMNVSTLELGDSALYLCASSGRGPDGYTFGSGTRLTVV.

The V and J genes are TRBV13 and TRBJ1-2; 8 bases match TRBD1. The CDR3 totals 15 residues. V trimming: 4 bases; J trimming: 3 bases; junction bases outside the gene matches: 7. The germline V gene encodes CDR1 PRHDT and CDR2 FYEKMQ (reference sequence). This CDR3 reads CASSSGSTGDYGYTF. The CDR3 DNA is TGTGCCAGCAGCTCAGGGTCGACAGGGGACTATGGCTACACCTTC.

The gene calls are TRBV7-2 and TRBJ2-7; 7 bases are a match to TRBD1. Unmatched junction bases numbered 10, after V lost 4 bases and J lost 4 bases. Germline CDR1 and CDR2: SGHTA and FQGNSA. There are 15 residues in the CDR3. CDR3 DNA sequence: TGTGCCAGCAGCTCCCGTGAAGGGGGCATATACGAGCAGTACTTC. Its protein is CASSSREGGIYEQYF.

The chain joins TRBV4-3 to TRBJ2-7; unclear D gene. The CDR3 length is 15 residues. Germline V gene lookup returns CDR1 LGHNA and CDR2 YSLEER. Trimming removed 1 base at V and 2 bases at J, with 12 bases between. CDR3 protein: CASSQVASSTYEQYF. As DNA, the CDR3 is TGCGCCAGCAGCCAAGTTGCGTCTAGTACCTACGAGCAGTACTTC.

J is TRBJ2-7 and V is TRBV9, with a tentative D call TRBD1 (5 bases). CDR1 and CDR2 (germline): SGDLS, YYNGEE. Trimming left V 2 bases short and J 0 bases short, with 15 bases between. The CDR3 covers 16 residues. CDR3 amino acids: CASSVGDRPSSYEQYF. The DNA of the CDR3 is TGTGCCAGCAGCGTCGGAGACAGACCCAGCTCCTACGAGCAGTACTTC.

The genes are TRBV19 and TRBJ2-1; no reliable D call. The CDR3 is 14 residues long. The V end was cut by 6 bases, the J end by 1 base, with 10 bases between. Germline V gene data show CDR1 as LNHDA and CDR2 as SQIVND (reference sequence). The CDR3 loop reads CASSPGASYNEQFF. The CDR3 bases are TGTGCCAGTAGCCCAGGCGCGTCCTACAATGAGCAGTTCTTC.

The chain recombines TRBV30 with TRBJ1-4; D is perhaps TRBD1 (6 bases). The germline gives CDR1 GTSNPN, CDR2 SVGIG (reference sequence). CDR3 length equals 12 residues. The V end was cut by 4 bases, the J end by 8 bases, with 11 bases between. The CDR3 nucleotides read TGTGCCTGGACAGGGGATAGCGAAAAACTGTTTTTT. Residues: CAWTGDSEKLFF.

The J gene is TRBJ2-1, the V gene TRBV29-1; 7 bases align to TRBD2. After removal of 2 bases from V and 5 bases from J, the junction contained 6 bases not matched to a gene. Germline loops: CDR1 SQVTM, CDR2 ANQGSEA. The CDR3 contains 14 residues. The CDR3 DNA sequence: TGCAGCGTTGAAAGTACTAGCGTACACAATGAGCAGTTCTTC. It specifies CSVESTSVHNEQFF.

The V call is TRBV4-1, the J call TRBJ1-4; 7 bases line up with TRBD1. Germline V lookup: CDR1 MGHRA, CDR2 YSYEKL. The V and J ends lost 1 base and 3 bases, in that order; junction bases with no gene match: 2. The CDR3 has 15 amino acids. CDR3 in amino acids: CASSQAGTANEKLFF. CDR3 DNA sequence: TGCGCCAGCAGCCAAGCCGGGACAGCTAATGAAAAACTGTTTTTT.

This chain uses TRBV2 with TRBJ1-5, with 8 bases that match TRBD1. With 6 bases clipped from V and 4 bases from J, the junction kept 11 bases outside the gene matches. The CDR3 has 16 amino acids. In germline, CDR1 is SNHLY, CDR2 FYNNEI. The CDR3 sequence: CASSSPGQGLNQPQHF. CDR3 bases: TGTGCCAGCAGCTCCCCAGGACAGGGCCTTAATCAGCCCCAGCATTTT. Combining the CDR3 with reference TRBV2 and TRBJ1-5 gives the whole variable domain EPEVTQTPSHQVTQMGQEVILRCVPISNHLYFYWYRQILGQKVEFLVSFYNNEISEKSEIFDDQFSVERPDGSNFTLKIRSTKLEDSAMYFCASSSPGQGLNQPQHFGDGTRLSIL.

The V gene is TRBV6-5, the J gene TRBJ2-7, with D hard to call. Trimming took 0 bases from V and 3 from J, leaving 12 bases between them. Germline V CDR1 and CDR2: MNHEY, SVGAGI. The CDR3 consists of 15 residues. The CDR3 DNA reads as TGTGCCAGCAGTTACTCGACCCGAGGTGACTACGAGCAGTACTTC. Encoded protein: CASSYSTRGDYEQYF.

The J gene is TRBJ2-3, the V gene TRBV11-3; TRBD2 is a possible D gene (6 bases). This CDR3 is 14 amino acids long. Per germline, CDR1 SGHNT and CDR2 YENEEA. V was shortened by 2 bases and J by 7 bases, with 13 bases between the two germline ends. Here the CDR3 DNA reads TGTGCCAGCAGCTTAAGGCGGGACGGCTATACGCAGTATTTT. Its translation: CASSLRRDGYTQYF.

The chain is built from TRBV6-5 and TRBJ2-7; D possibly corresponds to TRBD2 (6 bases). CDR1 is MNHEY and CDR2 is SVGAGI in the germline V gene. V was pared by 5 bases and J by 6 bases, with 14 bases between. There are 13 residues in the CDR3. The CDR3 region is CASSPLGSSEQYF. The CDR3 DNA sequence: TGTGCCAGCAGTCCCCTCGGGAGTTCCGAGCAGTACTTC.

CDR3 coding DNA: TGTGCCAGCAGCTTAGTCGGAGGGACGGCGTACAATGAGCAGTTCTTC. Amino acid sequence: CASSLVGGTAYNEQFF. The chain joins TRBV13 to TRBJ2-1; D is perhaps TRBD2 (6 bases). CDR1 is PRHDT, CDR2 FYEKMQ, per germline (reference sequence). Trimming took 1 base from V and 4 from J, leaving 14 bases between them. CDR3 length equals 16 residues.

This clone was observed a single time. The rearrangement links TRBV2 to TRBJ1-2, with unresolved D. Germline assignment: CDR1 SNHLY and CDR2 FYNNEI. V gave up 4 bases and J gave up 3 bases, with 21 bases separating them. CDR3 length equals 17 residues. The CDR3 here is CASSGPALGADDYGYTF. The CDR3 coding sequence is TGTGCCAGCAGTGGCCCCGCACTTGGCGCGGATGACTATGGCTACACCTTC.

V is TRBV14 and J is TRBJ2-7; D ambiguous. Germline CDR1 and CDR2: SGHDN and FVKESK. The CDR3 is made up of 11 amino acids. Trimming pared 4 bases from V and 7 bases from J, leaving 8 bases between. The CDR3 sequence is CASSLNSEQYF. The DNA of the CDR3 is TGTGCCAGCAGCCTAAACAGTGAGCAGTACTTC. Together with reference TRBV14 and TRBJ2-7, the CDR3 gives the full variable domain: EAGVTQFPSHSVIEKGQTVTLRCDPISGHDNLYWYRRVMGKEIKFLLHFVKESKQDESGMPNNRFLAERTGGTYSTLKVQPAELEDSGVYFCASSLNSEQYFGPGTRLTVT.

V and J are TRBV9 and TRBJ2-1, with a weak D call TRBD2 (5 bases). V lost 6 bases, J lost 2 bases, and 15 bases lay in between. Looked up from germline, CDR1 is SGDLS and CDR2 is YYNGEE. There are 15 residues in the CDR3. DNA for the CDR3: TGTGCCAGCACGGGGAGCGCGATGACCTACAATGAGCAGTTCTTC. Translated: CASTGSAMTYNEQFF.

The gene calls are TRBV9 and TRBJ2-3; the D gene is possibly TRBD1 (6 bases). CDR1 is SGDLS and CDR2 is YYNGEE in the germline V gene. V was pared by 0 bases and J by 1 base, with 6 bases between. The CDR3 loop spans 14 amino acids. The CDR3 nucleotides read TGTGCCAGCAGCGTAGACAGGGGCACAGATACGCAGTATTTT. This translates into CASSVDRGTDTQYF.

This clone was seen a few times. The chain joins TRBV19 to TRBJ2-7; 10 bases are a match to TRBD1. The CDR3 totals 15 residues. Germline CDR1 LNHDA, CDR2 SQIVND (reference sequence). V gave up 5 bases and J gave up 3 bases; unmatched junction bases: 7. The CDR3 nucleotides are TGTGCCAGTAGTCCGACCGGGACAGGGGTCTACGAGCAGTACTTC. It translates to CASSPTGTGVYEQYF.

The rearrangement links TRBV5-1 to TRBJ2-7; 10 nucleotides line up with TRBD2. V was pared by 2 bases and J by 5 bases, with 4 bases of the junction left unmatched. Germline V gene data show CDR1 as SGHRS and CDR2 as YFSETQ. This CDR3 comprises 14 residues. CDR3 nucleotides: TGCGCCAGCAGCTTTTTTGGGACTAGCGACGAGCAGTACTTC. Amino acids: CASSFFGTSDEQYF.

Here the CDR3 reads CASSGQELYGYTF. CDR3 sequence (DNA): TGTGCCAGCAGTGGACAGGAACTCTATGGCTACACCTTC. The chain recombines TRBV27 with TRBJ1-2; 7 bases line up with TRBD1. The J segment lost 4 bases and the V segment lost 5 bases, leaving 4 bases of the junction unmatched. The V gene's germline CDR1 is MNHEY and CDR2 SMNVEV (reference sequence). The CDR3 is made up of 13 amino acids.

V and J are TRBV4-1 and TRBJ2-7; 8 nucleotides align to TRBD1. Per germline, CDR1 MGHRA and CDR2 YSYEKL. The CDR3 totals 16 residues. V lost 3 bases, J lost 2 bases, and 9 bases stayed unmatched. CDR3 nucleotide sequence: TGCGCCAGCAGCCAGGAGACAGGGGAACCCACCTACGAGCAGTACTTC. Residues: CASSQETGEPTYEQYF.

The chain is built from TRBV2 and TRBJ2-3, with a weak D call TRBD1 (7 bases). V shed 3 bases and J shed 1 base, with 11 bases lying between them. CDR3 length: 15 residues. Germline V gene lookup returns CDR1 SNHLY and CDR2 FYNNEI. DNA for the CDR3: TGTGCCAGCAGTGAGGAGGGGGCCCGCACAGATACGCAGTATTTT. Amino acids: CASSEEGARTDTQYF.

V usage is TRBV5-4 and J usage is TRBJ1-1; D unresolved. V gave up 0 bases and J gave up 6 bases, with 9 bases separating them. The germline gives CDR1 SGHNT, CDR2 YYREEE (reference sequence). The CDR3 covers 13 residues. The CDR3 spells CASSLAVFAEAFF. In nucleotides, the CDR3 is TGTGCCAGCAGCTTGGCAGTATTTGCTGAAGCTTTCTTT.

The chain combines TRBV27 with TRBJ1-5; 9 positions agree with TRBD1. The CDR3 consists of 16 residues. J was trimmed by 0 bases and V by 6 bases; bases with no gene match: 6. Germline V gives CDR1 MNHEY, CDR2 SMNVEV (reference sequence). The CDR3 protein is CASSRTGDYSNQPQHF. Written as DNA, the CDR3 is TGTGCCAGCAGCCGGACAGGGGACTATAGCAATCAGCCCCAGCATTTT.

The V and J genes are TRBV7-9 and TRBJ2-2, with a tentative D call TRBD1 (5 bases). V was pared by 3 bases and J by 0 bases, with 14 bases between. The CDR3 spans 17 residues. Germline V CDR1 and CDR2: SEHNR, FQNEAQ (reference sequence). The CDR3, as DNA: TGTGCCAGCAGCTTCCCCTCCGACAGCACGAACACCGGGGAGCTGTTTTTT. This translates into CASSFPSDSTNTGELFF.

The chain joins TRBV27 to TRBJ2-1; a weak D match, TRBD2 (5 bases). Trimming removed 5 bases at V and 7 bases at J, with 15 bases between. Germline assignment: CDR1 MNHEY and CDR2 SMNVEV (reference sequence). The CDR3 runs 14 residues. CDR3 sequence (DNA): TGTGCCAGCAGTCCCATCCCGAGAGGGAATGAGCAGTTCTTC. Translated: CASSPIPRGNEQFF.